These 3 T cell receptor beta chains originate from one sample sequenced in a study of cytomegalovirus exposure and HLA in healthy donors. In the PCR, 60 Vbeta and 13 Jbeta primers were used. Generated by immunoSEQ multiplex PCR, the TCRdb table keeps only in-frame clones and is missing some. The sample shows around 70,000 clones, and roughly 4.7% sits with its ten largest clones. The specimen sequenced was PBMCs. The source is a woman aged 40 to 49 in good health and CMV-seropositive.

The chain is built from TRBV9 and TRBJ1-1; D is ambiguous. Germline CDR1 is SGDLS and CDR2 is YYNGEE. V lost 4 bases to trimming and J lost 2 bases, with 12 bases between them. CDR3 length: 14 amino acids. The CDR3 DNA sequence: TGTGCCAGCAGCCCAAGGACGGGAAACACTGAAGCTTTCTTT. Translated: CASSPRTGNTEAFF.

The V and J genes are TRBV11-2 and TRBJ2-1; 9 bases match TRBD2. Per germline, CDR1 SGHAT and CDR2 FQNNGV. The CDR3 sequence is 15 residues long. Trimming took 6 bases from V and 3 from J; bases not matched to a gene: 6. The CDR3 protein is CASRLLAGFYNEQFF. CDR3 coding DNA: TGTGCCAGCAGACTACTAGCGGGTTTCTACAATGAGCAGTTCTTC.

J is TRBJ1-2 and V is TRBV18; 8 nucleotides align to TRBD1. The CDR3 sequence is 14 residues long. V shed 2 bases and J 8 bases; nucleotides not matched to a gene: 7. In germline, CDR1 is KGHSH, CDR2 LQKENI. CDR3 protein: CASSPSQGARGYTF. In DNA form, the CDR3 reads TGTGCCAGCTCACCATCCCAGGGGGCGCGGGGCTACACCTTC.